One sample yielded the 30 T cell receptor beta chains listed below, sequenced in a study of early T cells in non-severe SARS-CoV-2 infection. TCRdb redid the calling of the 5' RACE reads with MiXCR, one entry per CDR3 protein. The sample contains some 52,000 distinct CDR3 sequences, about 8.2% of which appear only once. The sequenced sample consisted of whole blood. These receptors came from an adult who was a healthcare worker with PCR-confirmed SARS-CoV-2 infection or an uninfected control (not recorded which).

This clonotype was seen ten or more times. V and J are TRBV28 and TRBJ2-7; D gene unclear. Germline V lookup: CDR1 MDHEN, CDR2 SYDVKM. The CDR3 runs 13 residues. The V gene lost 2 bases and the J gene lost 1 base, with 6 bases spanning the gap. CDR3 loop: CASSLTGSYEQYF. The CDR3 DNA is TGTGCCAGCAGTTTAACGGGTTCCTACGAGCAGTACTTC.

This clonotype was detected a few times. The rearrangement joins TRBV6-5 to TRBJ1-1, with D tentatively TRBD1 (6 bases). The CDR3 runs to 17 residues. From germline, CDR1 is MNHEY and CDR2 SVGAGI. Trimming removed 0 bases from V and 3 bases from J, with 17 bases in between. As DNA, the CDR3 is TGTGCCAGCAGTTACTCGATGGCAGGGGCGCGGGACACTGAAGCTTTCTTT. It is translated as CASSYSMAGARDTEAFF.

This clonotype has just a few counts. The rearrangement joins TRBV29-1 to TRBJ2-7; no clear D. Trimming removed 6 bases at V and 1 base at J, with 10 bases between. Germline lookup yields CDR1 SQVTM and CDR2 ANQGSEA. The CDR3 extends over 12 amino acids. CDR3 region: CSVSDTSYEQYF. The CDR3 DNA reads TGCAGCGTCTCCGACACTTCCTACGAGCAGTACTTC.

This clonotype was observed many times. The chain recombines TRBV20-1 with TRBJ1-6; D may be TRBD1 (6 bases). V was clipped by 1 base and J by 7 bases, with 11 bases between them. This CDR3 spans 14 amino acids. Germline-derived CDR1 and CDR2 are DFQATT and SNEGSKA (reference sequence). Here the CDR3 reads CSARGGAVNSPLHF. CDR3 nucleotide sequence: TGCAGTGCTAGAGGGGGGGCTGTGAATTCACCCCTCCACTTT.

This clonotype was detected only a few times. The chain joins TRBV5-1 to TRBJ1-1; unclear D gene. Per germline, CDR1 SGHRS and CDR2 YFSETQ. Trimming removed 0 bases from V and 0 bases from J, with 6 bases in between. CDR3 length equals 14 residues. The CDR3 spells CASSLAGMNTEAFF. The CDR3 DNA is TGCGCCAGCAGCTTGGCCGGGATGAACACTGAAGCTTTCTTT.

In this sample, this clonotype turned up many times. This rearrangement joins TRBV7-6 to TRBJ2-1; D remains unclear. The length of the CDR3 is 13 residues. CDR1 and CDR2 (germline): SGHVS, FNYEAQ. Trimming stripped 5 bases from V and 6 bases from J, with 11 bases between. CDR3 DNA sequence: TGTGCCAGCAGCCACCGACCAGCCAATGAGCAGTTCTTC. This gives the protein CASSHRPANEQFF. Drawing the rest from reference TRBV7-6 and TRBJ2-1, the complete variable domain is GAGVSQSPRYKVTKRGQDVALRCDPISGHVSLYWYRQALGQGPEFLTYFNYEAQQDKSGLPNDRFSAERPEGSISTLTIQRTEQRDSAMYRCASSHRPANEQFFGPGTRLTVL.

The chain carries TRBV27 and TRBJ2-7; a weak D match, TRBD2 (6 bases). The germline CDR1 and CDR2 sequences are MNHEY and SMNVEV (reference sequence). The germline V and J ends were trimmed by 0 bases and 2 bases, with 11 bases remaining between them. The CDR3 sequence is 15 residues long. This chain's CDR3 is CASSLSVGSAYEQYF. CDR3 DNA: TGTGCCAGCAGTTTATCTGTCGGGAGCGCCTACGAGCAGTACTTC.

V usage is TRBV7-2 and J usage is TRBJ2-7, with 12 nucleotides matching TRBD2. Germline V gene data show CDR1 as SGHTA and CDR2 as FQGNSA. The CDR3 spans 14 residues. The trim removed 3 bases at V and 7 bases at J, leaving 4 bases unmatched. The CDR3 bases are TGTGCCAGCAGCTTGACCCTAGCGGGAGGGGAGCAGTACTTC. Protein product: CASSLTLAGGEQYF.

This clonotype was counted ten times or more. The CDR3 sequence: CSVRTSGTEQFF. The CDR3 region has the DNA TGCAGCGTTCGGACTAGCGGCACCGAGCAGTTCTTC. The genes are TRBV29-1 and TRBJ2-1, with 10 bases that match TRBD2. The J segment lost 10 bases and the V segment lost 5 bases, leaving 5 bases of the junction unmatched. The germline CDR1 and CDR2 sequences are SQVTM and ANQGSEA. This CDR3 is built from 12 residues.

The table lists this clonotype with a few counts. This chain links TRBV2 with TRBJ2-2; TRBD2 aligns across 7 bases. Per germline, CDR1 SNHLY and CDR2 FYNNEI. Losses at the gene ends were 10 bases for V and 4 bases for J; bases not matched to a gene: 9. The CDR3 is made up of 14 amino acids. The CDR3 DNA reads TGTGCCATACAACTAGCGCGGAGCACCGGGGAGCTGTTTTTT. This sequence encodes CAIQLARSTGELFF. The full variable domain, its missing parts supplied by reference TRBV2 and TRBJ2-2, is EPEVTQTPSHQVTQMGQEVILRCVPISNHLYFYWYRQILGQKVEFLVSFYNNEISEKSEIFDDQFSVERPDGSNFTLKIRSTKLEDSAMYFCAIQLARSTGELFFGEGSRLTVL.

The genes are TRBV28 and TRBJ1-3, with 9 bases lining up with TRBD1. With 6 bases clipped from V and 3 bases from J, the junction kept 9 bases outside the gene matches. The CDR3 sequence is 16 residues long. From germline, CDR1 is MDHEN and CDR2 SYDVKM. In DNA form, the CDR3 reads TGTGCCAGCAGCCCCTCTAAGACAGGGGGTGGAAACACCATATATTTT. Translating it yields CASSPSKTGGGNTIYF.

J is TRBJ2-1 and V is TRBV11-2, with 9 bases identical to TRBD1. The CDR3 length is 14 residues. CDR1 and CDR2 (germline): SGHAT, FQNNGV. V was pared by 3 bases and J by 8 bases, with 5 bases of the junction left unmatched. The CDR3 DNA reads TGTGCCAGCAGCTTGTCGCGGACAGGGGATGAGCAGTTCTTC. Protein sequence: CASSLSRTGDEQFF.

This clonotype was observed a few times. The gene calls are TRBV5-4 and TRBJ2-7; possible D gene TRBD2, 5 bases. Trimming removed 0 bases at V and 4 bases at J, with 14 bases between. This CDR3 is built from 15 residues. Looked up from germline, CDR1 is SGHNT and CDR2 is YYREEE (reference sequence). The CDR3 nucleotides read TGTGCCAGCAGCTTGGTACCCGAGGGATTTTACGAGCAGTACTTC. It encodes CASSLVPEGFYEQYF.

The rearrangement uses TRBV6-6 and TRBJ2-7, with a tentative D call TRBD1 (7 bases). The CDR3 is made up of 15 amino acids. V was pared by 10 bases and J by 3 bases, with 22 bases between. Germline-derived CDR1 and CDR2 are MNHNY and SVGAGI (reference sequence). The CDR3 sequence is CATSPTPQGGYEQYF. The CDR3 region has the DNA TGTGCCACCTCGCCCACGCCCCAGGGGGGCTACGAGCAGTACTTC.

The gene calls are TRBV6-2 or TRBV6-3 and TRBJ1-2; TRBD1 is a possible D gene (5 bases). There are 12 residues in the CDR3. Trimming pared 6 bases from V and 4 bases from J, leaving 9 bases between. The germline V gene has CDR1 MNHEY and CDR2 SVGEGT. CDR3: CASSRATYGYTF. The CDR3 DNA reads TGTGCCAGCAGCAGGGCCACCTATGGCTACACCTTC.

This sequence joins TRBV5-1 and TRBJ2-5; the match to TRBD2 covers 8 bases. CDR3 size: 14 residues. The V gene's germline CDR1 is SGHRS and CDR2 YFSETQ. V dropped 4 bases and J dropped 6; count of bases not matched to a gene: 8. The CDR3 reads CASSPDPGGQTQYF. DNA of the CDR3: TGCGCCAGCAGCCCGGACCCGGGGGGGCAGACCCAGTACTTC.

This clonotype was seen repeatedly, ten times or more. V gene TRBV5-1 combines with J gene TRBJ2-1; 7 nucleotides agree with TRBD2. CDR1 is SGHRS, CDR2 YFSETQ, per germline. V lost 0 bases to trimming and J lost 5 bases; unmatched junction nucleotides: 5. The CDR3 is made up of 15 amino acids. The CDR3 nucleotides are TGCGCCAGCAGCTTGGATCGGGGAGGGAACAATGAGCAGTTCTTC. Translation gives CASSLDRGGNNEQFF. Filled out from reference TRBV5-1 and TRBJ2-1, the complete variable domain reads KAGVTQTPRYLIKTRGQQVTLSCSPISGHRSVSWYQQTPGQGLQFLFEYFSETQRNKGNFPGRFSGRQFSNSRSEMNVSTLELGDSALYLCASSLDRGGNNEQFFGPGTRLTVL.

This clonotype has a handful of counts. The CDR3 protein is CASSPDRLEGEQYF. The DNA for the CDR3 is TGTGCCAGCAGCCCCGACAGGCTAGAGGGCGAGCAGTACTTC. The chain employs TRBV11-2 and TRBJ2-7; TRBD1 is a possible D gene (6 bases). Trimming shortened V by 5 bases and J by 6 bases, and 17 bases separated the two germline ends. Germline V gene sequence: CDR1 SGHAT, CDR2 FQNNGV. CDR3 length: 14 residues.

This clonotype has at least ten counts. DNA of the CDR3: TGTGCCAGCAGCTTAGGAGGGACAGGGAAAACTGAAGCTTTCTTT. It is translated as CASSLGGTGKTEAFF. The rearrangement links TRBV7-2 to TRBJ1-1; 9 bases map to TRBD1. The CDR3 is made up of 15 amino acids. Losses at the gene ends were 1 base for V and 5 bases for J; bases not matched to a gene: 5. Germline CDR1 and CDR2: SGHTA and FQGNSA.

This sequence joins TRBV4-3 and TRBJ2-7, with TRBD2 matching over 13 bases. The CDR3 runs 15 residues. Unmatched junction bases numbered 2, after V lost 4 bases and J lost 2 bases. Germline V gives CDR1 LGHNA, CDR2 YSLEER. The CDR3 protein is CASSPGLAGAYEQYF. CDR3 coding DNA: TGCGCCAGCAGCCCAGGACTAGCGGGAGCCTACGAGCAGTACTTC.

The V gene is TRBV6-2 or TRBV6-3, the J gene TRBJ2-3, with 14 bases aligning to TRBD2. The CDR3 covers 18 residues. Germline CDR1 MNHEY, CDR2 SVGEGT. The ends lost 8 bases at V and 5 bases at J; junction bases unmatched: 15. The CDR3 region is CASDRLAGGPRMQDTQYF. The CDR3 DNA is TGTGCCAGCGATAGACTAGCGGGAGGGCCCAGGATGCAAGATACGCAGTATTTT.

The J gene is TRBJ1-1, the V gene TRBV6-1, with unresolved D. The V and J ends lost 3 bases and 0 bases respectively, with 11 bases between them. The CDR3 has 15 amino acids. Germline loops: CDR1 MNHNS, CDR2 SASEGT. The CDR3 DNA reads TGTGCCAGCAGTGATGGCCTTTGGCTGAACACTGAAGCTTTCTTT. Translated: CASSDGLWLNTEAFF.

This clonotype has a handful of counts. The chain is built from TRBV12-3 or TRBV12-4 and TRBJ2-7; D gene uncertain. This CDR3 has 13 residues. The ends were cut back, 3 bases at V and 3 bases at J, with 9 bases in the middle. In nucleotides, the CDR3 is TGTGCCAGCAGTTTTAGGCAGAGCTACGAGCAGTACTTC. It translates to CASSFRQSYEQYF.

The sample holds many counts of this clonotype. The chain couples TRBV10-1 to TRBJ2-2; D gene uncertain. The CDR3 spans 14 residues. Germline-derived CDR1 and CDR2 are WNHNN and SYGVQD (reference sequence). Between the trimmed V and J ends, which lost 6 bases and 0 bases, there was a span of 8 bases. The CDR3 DNA follows: TGCGCCAGCAGACCGGACCCGAACACCGGGGAGCTGTTTTTT. It codes for CASRPDPNTGELFF.

This clonotype has only a few counts. This rearrangement joins TRBV5-1 to TRBJ1-2; 7 nucleotides align to TRBD1. The germline V gene encodes CDR1 SGHRS and CDR2 YFSETQ. With V trimmed by 4 bases and J by 2 bases, 2 bases remained unmatched. CDR3 size: 13 residues. DNA of the CDR3: TGCGCCAGCAGCCCGGACAGGAACTATGGCTACACCTTC. The encoded protein is CASSPDRNYGYTF.

V is TRBV4-1 and J is TRBJ1-2; D not certain. This CDR3 is built from 15 residues. Looked up from germline, CDR1 is MGHRA and CDR2 is YSYEKL. Trimming left V 2 bases short and J 7 bases short, with 17 bases between. The CDR3 is CASSQKEGFLPGYTF. The CDR3 DNA sequence: TGCGCCAGCAGCCAAAAAGAAGGGTTTCTCCCTGGCTACACCTTC.

This clonotype was detected ten times or more. The chain is built from TRBV4-3 and TRBJ2-1, with TRBD1 matching over 7 bases. The CDR3 has 15 residues. Trimming took 7 bases from V and 1 from J; bases not matched to a gene: 7. The V gene's germline CDR1 is LGHNA and CDR2 YSLEER. The CDR3 sequence is CASTPTGRSYNEQFF. The CDR3 DNA is TGCGCCAGCACCCCGACAGGGAGATCCTACAATGAGCAGTTCTTC.

The V gene is TRBV18, the J gene TRBJ2-7; D is undetermined. The CDR3 covers 11 residues. In germline, CDR1 is KGHSH, CDR2 LQKENI. The ends were cut back, 6 bases at V and 5 bases at J, with 8 bases in the middle. CDR3 sequence (DNA): TGTGCCAGCTCTCGGGCCCACGAGCAGTACTTC. Translation gives CASSRAHEQYF.

This clonotype was counted at least ten times. The chain combines TRBV7-9 with TRBJ2-6; a weak D match, TRBD1 (6 bases). Trimming removed 4 bases at V and 4 bases at J, with 14 bases between. CDR1 is SEHNR and CDR2 is FQNEAQ in the germline V gene (reference sequence). The CDR3 loop spans 16 amino acids. CDR3 region: CASSWTVPPGANVLTF. CDR3 coding DNA: TGTGCCAGCAGCTGGACAGTTCCTCCCGGGGCCAACGTCCTGACTTTC.

The chain recombines TRBV9 with TRBJ2-7; no definite D call. CDR1 SGDLS and CDR2 YYNGEE come from the germline V gene. The ends were cut back, 1 base at V and 5 bases at J, with 10 bases in the middle. CDR3 length: 13 amino acids. The DNA for the CDR3 is TGTGCCAGCAGCGTATCAGTAAGGGACGAGCAGTACTTC. Translation gives CASSVSVRDEQYF.